A selection of T cell receptor beta chains follows, all from one sample in a study of graft-versus-host responses after intestinal transplantation. The antigens of these receptors remain unknown. Sequencing was performed with immunoSEQ multiplex PCR; in TCRdb, only in-frame clones are kept and a portion is missing. The sample includes tens of thousands of clones, approximately 84% of them seen just once. The material was unstimulated CD4+ T cells sorted from spleen or lymph node cells, obtained before transplant. Receptor source: a human donor who was the organ donor for an intestinal transplant. The CDR3 runs from the conserved cysteine through the conserved F or W. Each record gives: J gene, V gene, clone size, D gene, CDR3 DNA, CDR3 protein. A D gene is named only where the DNA matches it firmly. Where a row states a size, it is once, few, many or the class of an expanded clone; other rows omit it.

TRBJ1-5 TRBV6-5 once . TGTGCCAGCGGGGACGTAACTCAGCCCCAGCATTTT CASGDVTQPQHF
TRBJ2-7 TRBV7-9 . . TGTGCCAGCAGCTTAGCCAGAGTCCCGCACTACGAGCAGTACTTC CASSLARVPHYEQYF
TRBJ2-5 TRBV7-2 . . TGTGCCAGCAGCTCCCCCCTTATCAAGCAGTACTTC CASSSPLIKQYF
TRBJ2-3 TRBV18 . TRBD2 TGTGCCAGCTCATCTACCGGGACTAGGGCCCTCACAGATACGCAGTATTTT CASSSTGTRALTDTQYF
TRBJ2-1 TRBV2 . TRBD2 TGTGCCAGCAGTGAGAGTCTAGCGGGAGGGGCCCCCTACAATGAGCAGTTCTTC CASSESLAGGAPYNEQFF
TRBJ2-7 TRBV15 . TRBD1 TGTGCCACCAGCAGAGACTTACAGGGGGCCTACGAGCAGTACTTC CATSRDLQGAYEQYF
TRBJ1-5 TRBV12-5 . . TGTGCTAGTGGTTCTGATGGGACAAGGAATCAGCCCCAGCATTTT CASGSDGTRNQPQHF
TRBJ2-7 TRBV9 . TRBD1 TGTGCCAGCAGCGTAGGGGCAGGGGGTCGAAACGAGCAGTACTTC CASSVGAGGRNEQYF
TRBJ2-3 TRBV9 . . TGTGCCAGCAGCGATCTCGGGTACACAGATACGCAGTATTTT CASSDLGYTDTQYF
TRBJ2-7 TRBV2 . . TGTGCCAGCAGTGAAAAGTTTTTGGCCTACGAGCAGTACTTC CASSEKFLAYEQYF
TRBJ2-1 TRBV29-1 . TRBD2 TGCAGCGTTGATCGGTTGGCGGGAGATGACAATGAGCAGTTCTTC CSVDRLAGDDNEQFF
TRBJ2-7 TRBV14 . . TGTGCCAGCAGCCAAGTAGTCAGGGGCGGGTACGAGCAGTACTTC CASSQVVRGGYEQYF
TRBJ2-7 TRBV6-5 . . TGTGCCAGCAGAGGAACCGGGGTACTGAACGAGCAGTACTTC CASRGTGVLNEQYF
TRBJ2-1 TRBV9 . TRBD2 TGTGCCAGCAGCGTAGGCCTTCCTACTAGCGGGAGAAGCTCCTACAATGAGCAGTTCTTC CASSVGLPTSGRSSYNEQFF
TRBJ2-7 TRBV29-1 once TRBD2 TGCAGCGTGGGGGGGACCCTCTACGAGCAGTACTTC CSVGGTLYEQYF
TRBJ2-3 TRBV19 . . TGTGCCAGTAGTCAACTAGGGGCGAACACAGATACGCAGTATTTT CASSQLGANTDTQYF
TRBJ1-3 TRBV25-1 . . TGTGCCAGCTCCCCGACAGTCTCTGGAAACACCATATATTTT CASSPTVSGNTIYF
TRBJ2-4 TRBV6-5 . TRBD2 TGTGCCAGCAGTTACACTAGCGGGAGGGCCAAAAACATTCAGTACTTC CASSYTSGRAKNIQYF
TRBJ2-1 TRBV25-1 once . TGTGCCAGCAGTCCCCACTCCGGGACTTCAGGCAATGAGCAGTTCTTC CASSPHSGTSGNEQFF
TRBJ2-7 TRBV11-2 . . TGTGCCAGCAGCTTCCTCCTTACTACCTACGAGCAGTACTTC CASSFLLTTYEQYF
TRBJ1-1 TRBV6-5 . . TGTGCCAGCTCTCGTCAGGTGAACACTGAAGCTTTCTTT CASSRQVNTEAFF
TRBJ2-3 TRBV18 . TRBD2 TGTGCCAGCTCACCAATCGGTAGCGGGACAGATACGCAGTATTTT CASSPIGSGTDTQYF
TRBJ1-1 TRBV7-2 . TRBD1 TGTGCCAGCAGCTTAGAAGGGGGCAGGCTTAACACTGAAGCTTTCTTT CASSLEGGRLNTEAFF
TRBJ1-2 TRBV12-5 . . TGTGCTAGTGGTTTACAGACTAACTATGGCTACACCTTC CASGLQTNYGYTF
TRBJ2-3 TRBV11-1 . TRBD2 TGTGCCAGCAGCGGACTAGCGGTTAGCACAGATACGCAGTATTTT CASSGLAVSTDTQYF